This T cell receptor (beta chain) was profiled in a study of blood T cells in healthy people across ages. The germline CDR1 and CDR2 sequences are DFQATT and SNEGSKA (reference sequence). CDR3 length: 16 amino acids. The germline V and J ends were trimmed by 6 bases and 8 bases, with 23 bases remaining between them. Alongside a J-beta primer mix, a sample-barcoded 5' primer served in a second PCR lasting about 7 to 11 cycles. TCRdb itself ran the 5' RACE reads through MiXCR, one entry per CDR3 protein. Of roughly 1,500,000 distinct CDR3 sequences detected, 30% to 40% appear once; the ten largest clones hold roughly 12%.

The sample consisted of blood. The genes are TRBV20-1 and TRBJ1-6, with D possibly TRBD1 on 6 matching bases. The sequence derives from a woman in her twenties or thirties in good health. This CDR3 reads CSAHVRGLGWDSPLHF. For the CDR3, the DNA is TGCAGTGCGCACGTCAGGGGATTGGGTTGGGATTCACCCCTCCACTTT.